A selection of T cell receptor beta chains follows, all from one sample in a study of cytomegalovirus exposure and HLA in healthy donors. Sequencing was performed with immunoSEQ multiplex PCR; in TCRdb, only in-frame clones are kept and a portion is missing. Of tens of thousands of clones detected, around 90% appear once; the ten largest clones hold 2% to 2.5%. The specimen sequenced was PBMCs. The origin of the receptors is a woman under 40 in good health and CMV-seronegative. Each CDR3 is given with its conserved first and last residue. The D gene is left open where the match is weak. Only some rows state a clone size, as once, few, many or a class for expanded clones.

clone size,V gene,J gene,D gene,CDR3 protein,CDR3 DNA
NA,TRBV19,TRBJ2-1,NA,CASSVHGQGGTGSYNEQFF,TGTGCCAGTAGTGTCCATGGCCAGGGGGGAACGGGCTCCTACAATGAGCAGTTCTTC
once,TRBV30,TRBJ1-4,TRBD1,CAWSFRGNEKLFF,TGTGCCTGGAGTTTCAGGGGGAATGAAAAACTGTTTTTT
NA,TRBV7-2,TRBJ2-2,NA,CASSFDWQTGELFF,TGTGCCAGCAGCTTTGACTGGCAAACCGGGGAGCTGTTTTTT
NA,TRBV7-6,TRBJ2-7,NA,CASSLSPANGVGESYEQYF,TGTGCCAGCAGCTTATCCCCCGCAAACGGGGTTGGAGAATCCTACGAGCAGTACTTC
few,TRBV2,TRBJ2-7,TRBD1,CASSGTGSYEQYF,TGTGCCAGCAGCGGGACAGGCTCCTACGAGCAGTACTTC
NA,TRBV25-1,TRBJ1-2,TRBD1,CASRKQGARDYGYTF,TGTGCCAGCAGAAAACAGGGGGCGCGAGACTATGGCTACACCTTC
NA,TRBV19,TRBJ2-7,TRBD2,CASSMSGMNTYEQYF,TGTGCCAGTAGTATGAGCGGGATGAATACCTACGAGCAGTACTTC
NA,TRBV28,TRBJ2-7,TRBD1,CASSERGRRVSYEQYF,TGTGCCAGCAGTGAAAGGGGGCGCCGGGTGAGCTACGAGCAGTACTTC
NA,TRBV28,TRBJ1-5,TRBD1,CATDQRQGGQPQHF,TGTGCCACCGATCAGAGACAGGGCGGTCAGCCCCAGCATTTT
NA,TRBV21-1,TRBJ1-2,NA,CASTQGGAYGYTF,TGTGCCAGCACTCAAGGGGGGGCGTATGGCTACACCTTC
NA,TRBV7-8,TRBJ2-1,TRBD1,CASSPLQGAGEQFF,TGTGCCAGCAGCCCTCTACAGGGGGCAGGGGAGCAGTTCTTC
NA,TRBV30,TRBJ2-3,TRBD2,CAHGLALTDTQYF,TGTGCCCATGGACTAGCTTTAACAGATACGCAGTATTTT
NA,TRBV5-1,TRBJ1-1,NA,CASLGRGKAFF,TGCGCCAGCCTTGGGCGTGGTAAAGCTTTCTTT
NA,TRBV4-2,TRBJ2-7,TRBD2,CASLTSAAYEQYF,TGTGCCAGTCTAACTAGCGCCGCCTACGAGCAGTACTTC
NA,TRBV6-5,TRBJ2-1,TRBD2,CASSYGGRGREQFF,TGTGCCAGCAGTTACGGCGGGAGGGGGAGGGAGCAGTTCTTC
NA,TRBV5-4,TRBJ1-1,NA,CASKATGLMNTEAFF,TGTGCCAGCAAAGCGACAGGTCTTATGAACACTGAAGCTTTCTTT
NA,TRBV2,TRBJ2-1,TRBD2,CASAEAGNEQFF,TGTGCCAGTGCAGAAGCGGGGAATGAGCAGTTCTTC
NA,TRBV19,TRBJ1-5,TRBD1,CAIGTGLSNQPQHF,TGTGCCATTGGGACAGGGTTGAGCAATCAGCCCCAGCATTTT
NA,TRBV11-1,TRBJ2-5,NA,CASSFAGGQETQYF,TGTGCCAGCAGTTTCGCCGGGGGACAAGAGACCCAGTACTTC
NA,TRBV5-5,TRBJ1-4,TRBD1,CASRPDRVNEKLFF,TGTGCCAGCAGACCTGACAGGGTTAATGAAAAACTGTTTTTT
NA,TRBV5-1,TRBJ2-1,TRBD2,CASRSSGTSVSSYNEQFF,TGCGCCAGCAGGTCCTCCGGGACTAGCGTTAGCTCCTACAATGAGCAGTTCTTC
NA,TRBV5-4,TRBJ2-2,TRBD2,CASYSGRPAGELFF,TGTGCCAGCTATAGCGGGAGACCGGCCGGGGAGCTGTTTTTT
once,TRBV6-6,TRBJ2-5,NA,CASSYGWEIPETQYF,TGTGCCAGCAGTTACGGTTGGGAGATCCCAGAGACCCAGTACTTC
NA,TRBV7-3,TRBJ1-5,TRBD1,CASSPGTGDNQPQHF,TGTGCCAGCAGCCCGGGGACAGGGGACAATCAGCCCCAGCATTTT
few,TRBV6-4,TRBJ2-3,NA,CASSDSPGTDTQYF,TGTGCCAGCAGTGACTCCCCGGGGACAGATACGCAGTATTTT
NA,TRBV6-5,TRBJ2-7,TRBD2,CASSLNSGSSYEQYF,TGTGCCAGCAGCCTAAATAGCGGGAGCTCCTACGAGCAGTACTTC
NA,TRBV5-8,TRBJ1-1,NA,CASSRGVVMNTEAFF,TGTGCCAGCAGTCGGGGAGTCGTGATGAACACTGAAGCTTTCTTT
NA,TRBV5-6,TRBJ2-1,NA,CASTSRMDEQFF,TGTGCCAGCACCTCGCGGATGGATGAGCAGTTCTTC
NA,TRBV4-1,TRBJ2-5,TRBD1,CASSQAPGQGIEQYF,TGCGCCAGCAGCCAAGCCCCAGGACAGGGTATTGAGCAGTACTTC
NA,TRBV6-1,TRBJ1-1,NA,CASVQAQGLTEAFF,TGTGCCAGCGTCCAGGCGCAGGGGCTCACTGAAGCTTTCTTT
NA,TRBV27,TRBJ2-7,TRBD2,CASSRVLAGGGEQYF,TGTGCCAGCAGTCGGGTCCTAGCGGGAGGGGGGGAGCAGTACTTC
NA,TRBV27,TRBJ1-1,TRBD1,CAARGGSNTEAFF,TGTGCCGCCAGAGGGGGCTCGAACACTGAAGCTTTCTTT
NA,TRBV6-5,TRBJ1-1,NA,CASSYLPDTWSAEAFF,TGTGCCAGCAGTTACCTCCCGGACACCTGGAGCGCTGAAGCTTTCTTT
NA,TRBV28,TRBJ1-2,NA,CASSYRVGYTF,TGTGCCAGCAGTTACAGGGTTGGCTACACCTTC
NA,TRBV30,TRBJ1-5,NA,CAWSVRGNQPQHF,TGTGCCTGGAGTGTACGGGGGAATCAGCCCCAGCATTTT
NA,TRBV5-6,TRBJ1-2,NA,CASSSWAHYGYTF,TGTGCCAGCAGCTCTTGGGCTCACTATGGCTACACCTTC
NA,TRBV6-4,TRBJ2-1,TRBD2,CASSEATSGSREQFF,TGTGCCAGCAGTGAGGCGACTAGCGGGAGCCGAGAGCAGTTCTTC
NA,TRBV13,TRBJ2-2,TRBD2,CASSRGLAGGETGELFF,TGTGCCAGCAGCCGGGGACTAGCGGGAGGGGAGACCGGGGAGCTGTTTTTT
NA,TRBV6-4,TRBJ2-7,TRBD2,CASKDETSGTVQYF,TGTGCCAGCAAGGACGAGACTAGCGGGACGGTGCAGTACTTC
few,TRBV15,TRBJ1-5,NA,CATSITGVGQPQHF,TGTGCCACCAGCATCACCGGGGTAGGACAGCCCCAGCATTTT